This T cell receptor (beta chain) appears in the sequencing data of a study of PD-1 blockade in classical Hodgkin lymphoma. Study-level information: Patients got intravenous nivolumab 3 mg/kg every 2 weeks.

The method was immunoSEQ multiplex PCR; TCRdb's version includes in-frame clones alone and lacks a portion of them. The sample holds about 110,000 clones, approximately 90% seen once. As for this clone: Antigen specificity is unknown.

Study conclusions and caveats: What drove the repertoire differences, possibly disease activity or prior therapy, has not been defined. Healthy donors were reported to have higher baseline TCR diversity than newly diagnosed patients. CD4+ TCR diversity climbed significantly by C4D1, unlike CD8+ TCR diversity.

V shed 1 base, J shed 2 bases, and the junction held 5 bases outside the gene matches. Germline assignment: CDR1 LNHDA and CDR2 SQIVND (reference sequence). This CDR3 contains 16 residues. Exposure to brentuximab vedotin varied, and each patient had relapsed following autologous stem cell transplantation. The sample was peripheral blood mononuclear cells (PBMCs), taken before the second cycle of nivolumab. This chain joins TRBV19 and TRBJ2-1; 7 bases map to TRBD2. The origin of this receptor is a human donor with classical Hodgkin lymphoma. CDR3 DNA: TGTGCCAGTAGTATAGGACGAGCGGGGCCCTACAATGAGCAGTTCTTC. As protein: CASSIGRAGPYNEQFF.